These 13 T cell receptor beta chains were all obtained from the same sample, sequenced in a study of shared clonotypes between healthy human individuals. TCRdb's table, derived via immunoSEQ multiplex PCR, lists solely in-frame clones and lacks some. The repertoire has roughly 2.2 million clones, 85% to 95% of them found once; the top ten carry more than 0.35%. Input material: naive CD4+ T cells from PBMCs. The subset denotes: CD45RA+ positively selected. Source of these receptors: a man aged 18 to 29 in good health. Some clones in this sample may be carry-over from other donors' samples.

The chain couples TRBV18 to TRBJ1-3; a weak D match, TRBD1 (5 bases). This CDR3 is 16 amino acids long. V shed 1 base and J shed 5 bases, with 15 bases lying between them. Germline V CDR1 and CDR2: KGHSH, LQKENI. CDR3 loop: CASSPRDSSRRNTIYF. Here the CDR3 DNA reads TGTGCCAGCTCACCACGGGACTCCTCTCGTAGAAACACCATATATTTT.

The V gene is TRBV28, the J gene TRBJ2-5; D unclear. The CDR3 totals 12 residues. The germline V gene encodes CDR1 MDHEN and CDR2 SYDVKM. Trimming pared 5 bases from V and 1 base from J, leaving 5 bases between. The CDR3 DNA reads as TGTGCCAGCAGTGGCGTCCAAGAGACCCAGTACTTC. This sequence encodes CASSGVQETQYF.

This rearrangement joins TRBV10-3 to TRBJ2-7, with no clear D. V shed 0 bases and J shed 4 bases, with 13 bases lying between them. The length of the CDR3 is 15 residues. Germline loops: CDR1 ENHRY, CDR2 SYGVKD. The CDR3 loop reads CAISESYGRSYEQYF. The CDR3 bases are TGTGCCATCAGTGAGTCTTATGGCAGGAGTTACGAGCAGTACTTC.

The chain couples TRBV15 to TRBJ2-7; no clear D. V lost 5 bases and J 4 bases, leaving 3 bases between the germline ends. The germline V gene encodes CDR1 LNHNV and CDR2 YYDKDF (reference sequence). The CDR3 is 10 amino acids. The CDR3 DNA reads TGTGCCACCAGCGGATACGAGCAGTACTTC. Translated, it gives CATSGYEQYF.

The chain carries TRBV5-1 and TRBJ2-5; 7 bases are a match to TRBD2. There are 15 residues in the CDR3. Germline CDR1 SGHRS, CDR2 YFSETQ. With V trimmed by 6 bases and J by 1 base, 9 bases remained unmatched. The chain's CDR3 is CASTPLAATQETQYF. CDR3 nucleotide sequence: TGCGCCAGCACCCCGCTAGCGGCAACCCAAGAGACCCAGTACTTC. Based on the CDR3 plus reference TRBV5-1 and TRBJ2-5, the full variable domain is KAGVTQTPRYLIKTRGQQVTLSCSPISGHRSVSWYQQTPGQGLQFLFEYFSETQRNKGNFPGRFSGRQFSNSRSEMNVSTLELGDSALYLCASTPLAATQETQYFGPGTRLLVL.

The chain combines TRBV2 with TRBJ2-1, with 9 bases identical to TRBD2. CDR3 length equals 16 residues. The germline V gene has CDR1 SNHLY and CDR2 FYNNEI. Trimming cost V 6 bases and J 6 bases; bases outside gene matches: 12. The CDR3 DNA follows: TGTGCCAGCAGAGCCCGCCTAGCGGGATGGGCCAATGAGCAGTTCTTC. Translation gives CASRARLAGWANEQFF.

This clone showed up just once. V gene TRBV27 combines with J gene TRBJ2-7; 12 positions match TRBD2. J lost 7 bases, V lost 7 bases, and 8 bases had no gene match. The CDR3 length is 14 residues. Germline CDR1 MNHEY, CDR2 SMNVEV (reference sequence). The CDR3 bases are TGTGCCAGCACTCTATCCGGGACTAGCGGGGAGCAGTACTTC. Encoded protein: CASTLSGTSGEQYF.

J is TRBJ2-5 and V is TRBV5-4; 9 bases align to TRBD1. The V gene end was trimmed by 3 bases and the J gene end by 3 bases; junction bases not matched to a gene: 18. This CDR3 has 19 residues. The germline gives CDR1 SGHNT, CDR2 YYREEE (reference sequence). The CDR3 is CASSSNPGQGPSLKETQYF. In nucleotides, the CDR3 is TGTGCCAGCAGCTCGAACCCGGGACAGGGCCCCTCCCTTAAAGAGACCCAGTACTTC.

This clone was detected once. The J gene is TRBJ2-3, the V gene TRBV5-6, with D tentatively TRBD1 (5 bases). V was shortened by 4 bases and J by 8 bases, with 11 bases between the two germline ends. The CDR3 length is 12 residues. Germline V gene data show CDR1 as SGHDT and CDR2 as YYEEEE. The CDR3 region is CASSLRVGTQYF. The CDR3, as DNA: TGTGCCAGCAGCCTCAGGGTGGGTACGCAGTATTTT.

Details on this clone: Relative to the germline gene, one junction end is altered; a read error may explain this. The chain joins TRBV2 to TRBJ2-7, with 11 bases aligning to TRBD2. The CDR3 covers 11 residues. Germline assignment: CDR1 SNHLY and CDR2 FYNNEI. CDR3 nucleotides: TGTGCCAGCAGTGAGGGGACTAGCGGTCTCTTC. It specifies CASSEGTSGLF. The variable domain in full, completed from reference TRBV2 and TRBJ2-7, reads EPEVTQTPSHQVTQMGQEVILRCVPISNHLYFYWYRQILGQKVEFLVSFYNNEISEKSEIFDDQFSVERPDGSNFTLKIRSTKLEDSAMYFCASSEGTSGLFGPGTRLTVT.

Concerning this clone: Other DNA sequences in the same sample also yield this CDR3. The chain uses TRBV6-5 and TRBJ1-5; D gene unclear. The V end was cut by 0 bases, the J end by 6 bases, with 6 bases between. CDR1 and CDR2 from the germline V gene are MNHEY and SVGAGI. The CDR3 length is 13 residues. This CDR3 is CASSYSRGQPQHF. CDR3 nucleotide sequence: TGTGCCAGCAGTTACTCCCGAGGTCAGCCCCAGCATTTT.

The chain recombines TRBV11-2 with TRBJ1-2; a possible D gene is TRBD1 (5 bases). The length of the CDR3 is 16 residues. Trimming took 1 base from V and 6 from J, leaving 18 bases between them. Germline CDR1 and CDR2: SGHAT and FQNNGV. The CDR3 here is CASSLGRPTVGDGYTF. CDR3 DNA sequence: TGTGCCAGCAGCTTAGGAAGACCGACAGTCGGCGATGGCTACACCTTC.

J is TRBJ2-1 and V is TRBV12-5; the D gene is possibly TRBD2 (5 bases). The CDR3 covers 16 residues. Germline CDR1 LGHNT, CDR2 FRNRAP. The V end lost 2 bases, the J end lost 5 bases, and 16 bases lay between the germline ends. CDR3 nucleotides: TGTGCTAGTGGTTTGCACTCGGAGGCTAGAAACAATGAGCAGTTCTTC. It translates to CASGLHSEARNNEQFF.